What follows are 12 T cell receptor beta chains derived from one specimen sequenced in a study of cytomegalovirus exposure and HLA in healthy donors. Primers for the PCR totalled 60 Vbeta and 13 Jbeta. TCRdb's table, derived via immunoSEQ multiplex PCR, lists solely in-frame clones and lacks some. In the table there are 98,000 or so clones, over 9% of which are singletons. The sequencing input was PBMCs. The receptors here all came from a man in his forties in good health and CMV-seropositive.

The sample holds a few counts of this clone. The rearrangement uses TRBV6-5 and TRBJ1-5; the D is unclear. The germline V gene encodes CDR1 MNHEY and CDR2 SVGAGI. Between the trimmed V and J ends, which lost 4 bases and 0 bases, there was a span of 4 bases. The CDR3 sequence is 13 residues long. CDR3 DNA sequence: TGTGCCAGCAGTTCAAATAGCAATCAGCCCCAGCATTTT. It codes for CASSSNSNQPQHF.

This clone was seen only a few times. This chain links TRBV4-1 with TRBJ1-1; D remains ambiguous. The CDR3 totals 16 residues. Germline assignment: CDR1 MGHRA and CDR2 YSYEKL. Trimming removed 3 bases at V and 1 base at J, with 15 bases between. In DNA form, the CDR3 reads TGCGCCAGCAGCCACGGGAATGGTCGGGGGAACACTGAAGCTTTCTTT. This gives the protein CASSHGNGRGNTEAFF.

This clone was counted only a few times. The chain employs TRBV7-9 and TRBJ2-7, with a tentative D call TRBD1 (6 bases). CDR1 is SEHNR and CDR2 is FQNEAQ in the germline V gene (reference sequence). V dropped 2 bases and J dropped 2 bases, with 10 bases sitting between them. This CDR3 region has 14 residues. This CDR3 reads CASSLSQGTYEQYF. The DNA for the CDR3 is TGTGCCAGCAGCTTATCACAGGGCACCTACGAGCAGTACTTC.

In its sample, this clone was seen a few times. This sequence joins TRBV28 and TRBJ1-2; D ambiguous. Germline lookup yields CDR1 MDHEN and CDR2 SYDVKM. Trimming cost V 3 bases and J 7 bases, with 21 bases left between them. The CDR3 runs 16 residues. The chain's CDR3 is CASSLAPWGGSGGYTF. CDR3 DNA sequence: TGTGCCAGCAGTTTGGCCCCGTGGGGAGGGTCTGGTGGCTACACCTTC.

The chain uses TRBV5-6 and TRBJ2-7; 11 bases match TRBD1. Trimming took 1 base from V and 4 from J; bases not matched to a gene: 4. CDR1 and CDR2 from the germline V gene are SGHDT and YYEEEE. CDR3 length equals 15 residues. The CDR3 nucleotides read TGTGCCAGCAGCTTGCCCGGGACAGGGGGGTACGAGCAGTACTTC. Translating it yields CASSLPGTGGYEQYF.

The V gene is TRBV18, the J gene TRBJ2-1; tentatively, D is TRBD2 (6 bases). The CDR3 covers 13 residues. Looked up from germline, CDR1 is KGHSH and CDR2 is LQKENI. Trimming pared 5 bases from V and 4 bases from J, leaving 9 bases between. CDR3 in amino acids: CASSEGLYNEQFF. The CDR3 nucleotides read TGTGCCAGCTCAGAGGGACTTTACAATGAGCAGTTCTTC.

The V gene is TRBV9, the J gene TRBJ1-2; D perhaps matches TRBD1 (6 bases). The CDR3 covers 13 residues. V shed 3 bases and J shed 5 bases, with 11 bases lying between them. Germline CDR1 SGDLS, CDR2 YYNGEE. In DNA, the CDR3 is TGTGCCAGCAGCGGTACCCAGGGGTATGGCTACACCTTC. Amino acid sequence: CASSGTQGYGYTF.

This clone was seen only a few times. V is TRBV28 and J is TRBJ1-1; D is uncertain. Germline values: CDR1 MDHEN, CDR2 SYDVKM. With 3 bases removed from V and 1 base from J, the gap between germline ends came to 6 bases. The CDR3 is 13 residues long. DNA of the CDR3: TGTGCCAGCAGTTTTACGGGGAACACTGAAGCTTTCTTT. Protein sequence: CASSFTGNTEAFF.

A note on this clone: Other nucleotide sequences in the sample specify the same CDR3. This chain connects TRBV19 to TRBJ1-1; 8 nucleotides align to TRBD1. J was trimmed by 5 bases and V by 9 bases; bases with no gene match: 14. The CDR3 consists of 15 residues. Germline CDR1 LNHDA, CDR2 SQIVND (reference sequence). CDR3 loop: CASIDTGGDRTEAFF. The CDR3 coding sequence is TGTGCCAGCATTGACACAGGGGGAGATCGAACTGAAGCTTTCTTT.

This clone has just a few counts. The chain combines TRBV27 with TRBJ2-7, with TRBD1 matching over 10 bases. Germline assignment: CDR1 MNHEY and CDR2 SMNVEV (reference sequence). Trimming at V came to 8 bases and at J to 2 bases, leaving 9 bases not matched to a gene. CDR3 length: 15 amino acids. The CDR3 loop is CASGIGTGVAYEQYF. The CDR3 DNA sequence: TGTGCCAGCGGTATCGGGACAGGGGTGGCCTACGAGCAGTACTTC.

The chain combines TRBV5-1 with TRBJ1-3; no clear D gene. CDR1 and CDR2 (germline): SGHRS, YFSETQ. Between the trimmed V and J ends, which lost 0 bases and 3 bases, there was a span of 4 bases. This CDR3 has 13 amino acids. The CDR3 spells CASSLERGNTIYF. The CDR3 DNA follows: TGCGCCAGCAGCTTGGAGCGTGGAAACACCATATATTTT.

The chain couples TRBV28 to TRBJ2-3, with D uncertain. Germline V gives CDR1 MDHEN, CDR2 SYDVKM. V lost 6 bases and J 4 bases, leaving 11 bases between the germline ends. The CDR3 totals 13 residues. The CDR3 sequence: CASSALGPDTQYF. DNA of the CDR3: TGTGCCAGCAGCGCGCTAGGCCCAGATACGCAGTATTTT.